The 9 T cell receptor beta chains listed next were all sequenced from one sample in a study of blood T cell repertoires in COVID-19. Produced via immunoSEQ multiplex PCR; TCRdb's table is partial and in-frame only. The sample has some 260,000 clones; around 80% are singletons. The source material was PBMCs or T cells enriched from blood (not recorded which). These TCRs come from a man younger than 45 with acute COVID-19.

This chain joins TRBV27 and TRBJ2-1; 9 positions match TRBD2. Germline trimming cut 9 bases from V and 4 bases from J; bases unmatched to any gene: 10. The CDR3 loop spans 15 amino acids. In germline, CDR1 is MNHEY, CDR2 SMNVEV (reference sequence). The CDR3 DNA sequence: TGTGCCAGTAATCGAGCGGGAGGTCTATACAATGAGCAGTTCTTC. It encodes CASNRAGGLYNEQFF.

J is TRBJ1-2 and V is TRBV5-1; D possibly corresponds to TRBD1 (5 bases). Trimming left V 4 bases short and J 10 bases short, with 23 bases between. The CDR3 contains 15 residues. Germline CDR1 SGHRS, CDR2 YFSETQ. CDR3 nucleotides: TGCGCCAGCAGCCTGGGGGACTTACCAGCTGGGGCCTACACCTTC. Encoded protein: CASSLGDLPAGAYTF. The full variable domain, in which reference TRBV5-1 and TRBJ1-2 provide the parts outside the CDR3, is KAGVTQTPRYLIKTRGQQVTLSCSPISGHRSVSWYQQTPGQGLQFLFEYFSETQRNKGNFPGRFSGRQFSNSRSEMNVSTLELGDSALYLCASSLGDLPAGAYTFGSGTRLTVV.

J is TRBJ2-2 and V is TRBV30; D is unclear. CDR3 length equals 14 residues. V lost 5 bases to trimming and J lost 6 bases, with 16 bases between them. Germline assignment: CDR1 GTSNPN and CDR2 SVGIG (reference sequence). As DNA, the CDR3 is TGTGCCTGGGTGGTACCATTGGGCGCCGGGGAGCTGTTTTTT. Translated: CAWVVPLGAGELFF.

J is TRBJ1-1 and V is TRBV11-3, with unresolved D. The CDR3 covers 18 residues. Trimming cost V 5 bases and J 2 bases, with 24 bases left between them. The germline V gene has CDR1 SGHNT and CDR2 YENEEA. The CDR3 spells CASSPLEGLRAINTEAFF. Written as DNA, the CDR3 is TGTGCCAGCAGCCCCCTGGAAGGTTTGAGGGCTATCAACACTGAAGCTTTCTTT.

This clone has only a few counts. The chain links TRBV7-6 to TRBJ2-4; TRBD1 matches at 10 bases. Looked up from germline, CDR1 is SGHVS and CDR2 is FNYEAQ. With 5 bases clipped from V and 10 bases from J, the junction kept 5 bases outside the gene matches. The CDR3 length is 13 residues. CDR3 DNA: TGTGCCAGCAGCCCTCGGACAGGGGGTATTCAGTACTTC. Its translation is CASSPRTGGIQYF.

DNA for the CDR3: TGTGCCAGCAGCAAATTCACAGGGGAGTATCAGCCCCAGCATTTT. This encodes CASSKFTGEYQPQHF. The chain employs TRBV21-1 and TRBJ1-5; the table's D gene call, TRBD1, was not cross checked with the DNA. TRBV21-1 is given as a pseudogene. The CDR3 is 15 amino acids.

Notes on this clone: The junction departs from the called germline gene at one end, perhaps through a read error. This chain uses TRBV5-1 with TRBJ2-1; D not certain. The germline gives CDR1 SGHRS, CDR2 YFSETQ. The CDR3 has 17 amino acids. DNA of the CDR3: TGTGCCAGCAGCCTGTCTGGAGCCCCGAGCTCCTACAATGAGCAGTTCTTC. Its protein is CASSLSGAPSSYNEQFF.

CDR3 sequence reads: CASSPRVGRNTIYF. The CDR3 nucleotides are TGTGCCAGCAGCCCCAGGGTTGGTAGGAACACCATATATTTT. V usage is TRBV9 and J usage is TRBJ1-3; possibly TRBD1 for D (5 bases). Deletions cut 4 bases from V and 7 bases from J, with 15 bases between. CDR1 SGDLS and CDR2 YYNGEE come from the germline V gene. This CDR3 region has 14 residues.

V and J are TRBV5-1 and TRBJ2-5; 7 positions agree with TRBD1. Germline CDR1 SGHRS, CDR2 YFSETQ. This CDR3 has 14 amino acids. V gave up 3 bases and J gave up 0 bases; unmatched junction bases: 2. CDR3 sequence: CASSWGTDQETQYF. Here the CDR3 DNA reads TGCGCCAGCAGCTGGGGGACAGACCAAGAGACCCAGTACTTC.